The 9 T cell receptor beta chains below all came from one sample that was sequenced in a study of cytomegalovirus exposure and HLA in healthy donors. Researchers ran the PCR with 60 Vbeta and 13 Jbeta primers. Profiled with immunoSEQ multiplex PCR; TCRdb holds only in-frame clones, not every one. The table shows some 170,000 clones, with roughly 80% occurring only once. The specimen was PBMCs. The receptors come from a man younger than 40 in good health and CMV-seropositive.

The rearrangement links TRBV11-2 to TRBJ2-1, with 7 bases lining up with TRBD2. Germline lookup yields CDR1 SGHAT and CDR2 FQNNGV. The CDR3 is 15 amino acids. J was trimmed by 2 bases and V by 3 bases; bases with no gene match: 4. The CDR3 loop is CASSFTGTTYNEQFF. The CDR3 DNA is TGTGCCAGCAGCTTCACCGGGACTACCTACAATGAGCAGTTCTTC.

This clone was recorded a few times. In DNA, the CDR3 is TGTGCCAGCTCGAATAGGATCGGGCAGCCCCAGCATTTT. It encodes CASSNRIGQPQHF. V gene TRBV2 combines with J gene TRBJ1-5; D is uncertain. Trimming cost V 8 bases and J 7 bases, with 15 bases left between them. Germline loops: CDR1 SNHLY, CDR2 FYNNEI. The CDR3 is 13 residues long. Using reference TRBV2 and TRBJ1-5 for the parts outside the CDR3, the full variable domain is EPEVTQTPSHQVTQMGQEVILRCVPISNHLYFYWYRQILGQKVEFLVSFYNNEISEKSEIFDDQFSVERPDGSNFTLKIRSTKLEDSAMYFCASSNRIGQPQHFGDGTRLSIL.

The CDR3 DNA sequence: TGTGCCAGCAGTCTAATAGGGGGGGCAACGGCCGGGGAGCTGTTTTTT. Translated: CASSLIGGATAGELFF. The chain links TRBV27 to TRBJ2-2, with a tentative D call TRBD2 (7 bases). Trimming stripped 5 bases from V and 6 bases from J, with 19 bases between. Germline CDR1 reads MNHEY; CDR2 reads SMNVEV (reference sequence). The CDR3 has 16 amino acids.

Only one count was recorded for this clone. CDR3: CAGNRDSYNEQFF. CDR3 bases: TGTGCTGGTAACAGGGACTCCTACAATGAGCAGTTCTTC. The chain combines TRBV30 with TRBJ2-1; the D gene is possibly TRBD1 (6 bases). The CDR3 consists of 13 residues. CDR1 and CDR2 (germline): GTSNPN, SVGIG (reference sequence).

This chain joins TRBV5-6 and TRBJ2-7; D perhaps matches TRBD2 (7 bases). Germline-derived CDR1 and CDR2 are SGHDT and YYEEEE. Trimming removed 0 bases at V and 2 bases at J, with 15 bases between. The CDR3 loop spans 16 amino acids. The CDR3 coding sequence is TGTGCCAGCAGCTTGGATAGGGGGGGGCCGGCCTACGAGCAGTACTTC. Protein sequence: CASSLDRGGPAYEQYF. Combining the CDR3 with reference TRBV5-6 and TRBJ2-7 gives the whole variable domain DAGVTQSPTHLIKTRGQQVTLRCSPKSGHDTVSWYQQALGQGPQFIFQYYEEEERQRGNFPDRFSGHQFPNYSSELNVNALLLGDSALYLCASSLDRGGPAYEQYFGPGTRLTVT.

The V call is TRBV29-1, the J call TRBJ1-2; D is perhaps TRBD1 (5 bases). Trimming took off 3 bases at V and 7 bases at J, with 9 bases between the two ends. Germline assignment: CDR1 SQVTM and CDR2 ANQGSEA. CDR3 length equals 11 residues. The CDR3 loop is CSVEAGTGYTF. As DNA, the CDR3 is TGCAGCGTTGAGGCGGGGACTGGCTACACCTTC.

The rearrangement joins TRBV4-1 to TRBJ2-2; 8 bases align to TRBD2. V dropped 0 bases and J dropped 4; count of bases not matched to a gene: 4. Germline V gives CDR1 MGHRA, CDR2 YSYEKL. CDR3 length: 16 residues. The CDR3 region has the DNA TGCGCCAGCAGCCAAGATAGTAGCGGGGTCACCGGGGAGCTGTTTTTT. Amino acids: CASSQDSSGVTGELFF.

This rearrangement joins TRBV5-1 to TRBJ2-2; TRBD2 matches 12 bases. The CDR3 has 15 amino acids. The germline CDR1 and CDR2 sequences are SGHRS and YFSETQ. J lost 8 bases, V lost 3 bases, and 5 bases had no gene match. The CDR3 DNA reads TGCGCCAGCAGCTCGCTAGCGGGGGGGAGGGGGGAGCTGTTTTTT. It specifies CASSSLAGGRGELFF. Complete variable domain (other parts from reference TRBV5-1 and TRBJ2-2): KAGVTQTPRYLIKTRGQQVTLSCSPISGHRSVSWYQQTPGQGLQFLFEYFSETQRNKGNFPGRFSGRQFSNSRSEMNVSTLELGDSALYLCASSSLAGGRGELFFGEGSRLTVL.

V and J are TRBV7-3 and TRBJ2-4; 8 nucleotides line up with TRBD1. The germline gives CDR1 SGHTA, CDR2 FQGTGA. Losses at the gene ends were 5 bases for V and 6 bases for J; bases not matched to a gene: 3. The CDR3 covers 13 residues. The chain's CDR3 is CASSTGQGNIQYF. The CDR3 DNA reads as TGTGCCAGCAGCACCGGACAGGGAAACATTCAGTACTTC.